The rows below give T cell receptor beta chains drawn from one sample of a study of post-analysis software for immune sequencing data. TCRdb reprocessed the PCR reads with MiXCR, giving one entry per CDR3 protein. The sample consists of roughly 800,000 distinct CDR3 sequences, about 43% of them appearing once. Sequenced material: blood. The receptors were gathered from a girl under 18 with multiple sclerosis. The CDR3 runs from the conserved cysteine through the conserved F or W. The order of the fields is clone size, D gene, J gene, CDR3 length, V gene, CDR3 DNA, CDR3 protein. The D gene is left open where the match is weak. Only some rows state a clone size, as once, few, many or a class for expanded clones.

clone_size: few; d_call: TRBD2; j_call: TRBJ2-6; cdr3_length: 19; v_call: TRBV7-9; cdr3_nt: TGTGCCAGCAGCTCCGTGACTAGCGGGAGGCCCTCTGGGGCCAACGTCCTGACTTTC; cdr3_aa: CASSSVTSGRPSGANVLTF
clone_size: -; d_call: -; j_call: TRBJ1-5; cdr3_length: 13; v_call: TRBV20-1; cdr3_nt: TGCAGTGCTAGAGATCGGACGGAGCAGCCCCAGCATTTT; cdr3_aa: CSARDRTEQPQHF
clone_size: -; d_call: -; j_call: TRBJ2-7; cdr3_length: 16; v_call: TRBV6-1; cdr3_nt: TGTGCCAGCAGTGACGCTGGGGACCCCATCTCCTACGAGCAGTACTTC; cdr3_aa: CASSDAGDPISYEQYF
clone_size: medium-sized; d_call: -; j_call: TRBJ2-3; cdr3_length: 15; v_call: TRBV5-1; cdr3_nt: TGCGCCAGCAGCAGGCGGGGACCTAACACAGATACGCAGTATTTT; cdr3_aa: CASSRRGPNTDTQYF
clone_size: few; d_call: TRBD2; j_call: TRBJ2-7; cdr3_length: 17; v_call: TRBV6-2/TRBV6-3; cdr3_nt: TGTGCCAGCAGCCCCGGACTAGCGGGAGAAGATTCCTACGAGCAGTACTTC; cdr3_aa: CASSPGLAGEDSYEQYF
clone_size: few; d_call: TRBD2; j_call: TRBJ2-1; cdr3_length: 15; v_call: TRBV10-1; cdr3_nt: TGCGCCAGCAGTTTAGCGGGAGAGGGGAACAATGAGCAGTTCTTC; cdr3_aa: CASSLAGEGNNEQFF
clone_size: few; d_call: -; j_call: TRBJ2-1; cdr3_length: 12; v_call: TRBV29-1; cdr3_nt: TGCAGCGGGGATCAGGGGGGTGATGAGCAGTTCTTC; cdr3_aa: CSGDQGGDEQFF
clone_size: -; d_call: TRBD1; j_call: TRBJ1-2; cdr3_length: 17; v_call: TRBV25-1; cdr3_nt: TGTGCCAGCAGTGCCTGGGACAGGGGGCTGGATAACTATGGCTACACCTTC; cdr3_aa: CASSAWDRGLDNYGYTF
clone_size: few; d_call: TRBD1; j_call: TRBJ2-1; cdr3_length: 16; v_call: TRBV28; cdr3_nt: TGTGCCAGCAGTTTAACGACAGGGAACTCCTACAATGAGCAGTTCTTC; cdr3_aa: CASSLTTGNSYNEQFF
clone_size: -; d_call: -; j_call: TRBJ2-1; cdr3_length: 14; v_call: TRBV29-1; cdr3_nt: TGCAGCGTTGAAGGGCCAGACTCCTACAATGAGCAGTTCTTC; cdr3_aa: CSVEGPDSYNEQFF
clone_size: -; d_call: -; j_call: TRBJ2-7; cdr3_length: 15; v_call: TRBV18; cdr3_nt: TGTGCCAGCTCACCATACGAAGGACCCTACTACGAGCAGTACTTC; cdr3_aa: CASSPYEGPYYEQYF
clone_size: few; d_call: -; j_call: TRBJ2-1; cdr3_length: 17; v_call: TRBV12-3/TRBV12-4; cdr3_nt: TGTGCCAGCAGTTTTGGATCGACGGGAAGGGATTACAATGAGCAGTTCTTC; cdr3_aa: CASSFGSTGRDYNEQFF
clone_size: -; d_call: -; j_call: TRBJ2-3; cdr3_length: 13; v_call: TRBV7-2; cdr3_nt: TGTGCCAGCAGCGTAAATATAGGTATTACGCAGTATTTT; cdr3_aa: CASSVNIGITQYF
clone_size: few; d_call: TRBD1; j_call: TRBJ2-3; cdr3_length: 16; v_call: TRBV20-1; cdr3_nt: TGCAGTGCCATCACCGGGACAGGGGGTTTAGAGGATACGCAGTATTTT; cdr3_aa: CSAITGTGGLEDTQYF
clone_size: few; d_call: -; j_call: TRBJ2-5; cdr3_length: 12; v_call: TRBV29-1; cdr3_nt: TGCAGCGTTGGGGAACAGAAAGAGACCCAGTACTTC; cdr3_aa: CSVGEQKETQYF
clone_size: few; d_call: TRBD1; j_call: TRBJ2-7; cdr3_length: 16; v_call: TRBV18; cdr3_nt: TGTGCCAGCTCACCTAGGGACAGCGCCTTCTCCTACGAGCAGTACTTC; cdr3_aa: CASSPRDSAFSYEQYF
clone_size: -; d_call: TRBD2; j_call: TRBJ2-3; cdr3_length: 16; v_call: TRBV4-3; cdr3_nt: TGCGCCAGCAGCCAGGGCGCTAGCGGGAGTCTGGATACGCAGTATTTT; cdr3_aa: CASSQGASGSLDTQYF
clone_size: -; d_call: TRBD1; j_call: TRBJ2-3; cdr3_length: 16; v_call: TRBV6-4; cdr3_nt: TGTGCCAGCAGCCCTAACTCGCAGGGGGCTGGGGATACGCAGTATTTT; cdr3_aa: CASSPNSQGAGDTQYF
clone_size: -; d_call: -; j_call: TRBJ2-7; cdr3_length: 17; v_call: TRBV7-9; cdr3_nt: TGTGCCAGCAGCACGAACAGGGATCCCCGACTCTCCTACGAGCAGTACTTC; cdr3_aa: CASSTNRDPRLSYEQYF
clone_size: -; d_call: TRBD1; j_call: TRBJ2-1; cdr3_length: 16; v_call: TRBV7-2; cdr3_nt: TGTGCCAGCAGTCAACGGGGACAGGGAAGCACCGGGGAGCTGTTCTTC; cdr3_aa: CASSQRGQGSTGELFF
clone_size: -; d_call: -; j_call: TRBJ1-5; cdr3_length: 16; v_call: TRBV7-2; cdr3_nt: TGTGCCAGCAGCTTCTCAGGCAGGACAAACGTTCAGCCCCAGCATTTT; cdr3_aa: CASSFSGRTNVQPQHF
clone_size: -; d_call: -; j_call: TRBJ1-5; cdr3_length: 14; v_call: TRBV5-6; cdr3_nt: TGTGCCAGCAGCTTGACCTCCAGCCATCAGCCCCAGCATTTT; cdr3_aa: CASSLTSSHQPQHF
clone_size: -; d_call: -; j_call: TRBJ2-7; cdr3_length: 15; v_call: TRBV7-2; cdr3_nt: TGTGCCAGCAGCTTAGCGACGGTCAGGAGCTACGAGCAGTACTTC; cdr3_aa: CASSLATVRSYEQYF
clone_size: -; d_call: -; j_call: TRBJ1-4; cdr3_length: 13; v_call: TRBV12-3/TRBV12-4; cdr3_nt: TGTGCCAGCAGGGACAGCGGTGATGAAAAACTGTTTTTT; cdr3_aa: CASRDSGDEKLFF
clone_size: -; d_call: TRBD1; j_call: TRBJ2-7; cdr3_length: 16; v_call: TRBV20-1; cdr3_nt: TGCAGTGCTAGGGGAAATGTCGGACAGGGGGTCGACGAGCAGTACTTC; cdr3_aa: CSARGNVGQGVDEQYF
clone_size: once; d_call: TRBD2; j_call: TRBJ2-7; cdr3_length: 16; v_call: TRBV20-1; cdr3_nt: TGCAGTGCTAGAGATTTACGGACTAGCGGTTTCTACGAGCAGTACTTC; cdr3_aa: CSARDLRTSGFYEQYF
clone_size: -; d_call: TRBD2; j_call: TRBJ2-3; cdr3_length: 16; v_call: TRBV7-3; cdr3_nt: TGTGCCAGCAGCCGTTCCCCAGCGGGAGTGATAGATACGCAGTATTTT; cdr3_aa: CASSRSPAGVIDTQYF
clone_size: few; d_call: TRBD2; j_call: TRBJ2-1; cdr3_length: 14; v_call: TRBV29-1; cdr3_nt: TGCAGCGTTACCAACGGACTAGCATACAATGAGCAGTTCTTC; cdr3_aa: CSVTNGLAYNEQFF
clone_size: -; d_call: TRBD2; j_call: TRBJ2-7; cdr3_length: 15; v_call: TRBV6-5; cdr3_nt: TGTGCCAGCAGTTACTTAGCGGGAGAACTCCACGAGCAGTACTTC; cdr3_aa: CASSYLAGELHEQYF
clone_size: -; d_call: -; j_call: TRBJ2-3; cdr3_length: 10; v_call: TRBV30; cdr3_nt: TGTGCCTACGACACAGATACGCAGTATTTT; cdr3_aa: CAYDTDTQYF
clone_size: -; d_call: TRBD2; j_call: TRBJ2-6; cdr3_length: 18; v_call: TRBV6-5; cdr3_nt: TGTGCCAGCAGTTACGGGGCGGGAGGGATCTCTGGGGCCAACGTCCTGACTTTC; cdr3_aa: CASSYGAGGISGANVLTF
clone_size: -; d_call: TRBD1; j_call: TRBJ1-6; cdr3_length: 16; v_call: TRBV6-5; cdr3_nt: TGTGCCAGCAGTTACACAGGGGGCTCCTATAATTCACCCCTCCACTTT; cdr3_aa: CASSYTGGSYNSPLHF
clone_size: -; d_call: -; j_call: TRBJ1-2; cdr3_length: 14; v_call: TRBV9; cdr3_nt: TGTGCCAGCAGCTCAAAAACAGGCCTCTATGGCTACACCTTC; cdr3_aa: CASSSKTGLYGYTF
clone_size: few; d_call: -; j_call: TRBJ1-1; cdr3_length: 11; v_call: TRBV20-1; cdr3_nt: TGCAGTGCTAGGCTTACTCCGGGAGCTTTCTTT; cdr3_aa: CSARLTPGAFF
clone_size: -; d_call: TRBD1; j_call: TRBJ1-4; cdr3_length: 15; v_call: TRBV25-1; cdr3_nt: TGTGCCAGCGGTGAAGGCCAGGGGGACGGTGAAAAACTGTTTTTT; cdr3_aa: CASGEGQGDGEKLFF